The T cell receptor beta chain under discussion was sequenced for a study of monozygotic twins with inflammatory bowel disease. Germline CDR1 and CDR2: SGHTA and FQGNSA. The CDR3 runs to 11 residues. From the 5' RACE reads, TCRdb lists one entry per CDR3 protein and no DNA. In total, the table holds some 160,000 distinct CDR3 sequences. Source material: blood. The TCR sequence derives from a human donor with ulcerative colitis or Crohn's disease, or a healthy co-twin of an affected twin (not recorded which). The V gene is TRBV7-2, the J gene TRBJ2-4. CDR3 residues: CASSRRNIQYF.